The clone carrying this T cell receptor (beta chain) was recorded a few times. Its antigen is as yet unknown. Unique molecular identifiers were added to individual cDNA molecules. TCRdb redid the calling of the 5' RACE reads with MiXCR, one entry per CDR3 protein. Of some 49,000 distinct CDR3 sequences detected, 7.5% to 9.5% appear once; the ten largest clones hold around 4.2%. The data originate from a study of early T cells in non-severe SARS-CoV-2 infection. Overall study results and limits: Matches to VDJdb favored anti-spike CD8 responses and missed private and CD4 specificities.

This sequence originates from an adult who was a healthcare worker with PCR-confirmed SARS-CoV-2 infection or an uninfected control (not recorded which). The specimen sequenced was whole blood.

CDR3 DNA: TGTGCCAGCAGCAAAGCGGGGTCGTGGAGCGCAGATACGCAGTATTTT. It specifies CASSKAGSWSADTQYF. V usage is TRBV21-1 and J usage is TRBJ2-3. TRBV21-1 is a pseudogene segment. This CDR3 region has 16 residues.